The subject of this entry is one T cell receptor beta chain. Its specificity is not known. Average input was around 1,100 ng genomic DNA for immunoSEQ TCR beta CDR3 amplification. Assay: immunoSEQ multiplex PCR; the TCRdb copy retains only in-frame clones and omits some. Its clone listing holds fewer than 30,000 clones. The data originate from a study of T cells in women clearing cervical HPV infection. The wider study: Controls gave blood once infection was undetectable; cases at lesion identification.

Findings of the study overall: Associations may precede or follow infection; HPV-specific or memory T cells were not isolated.

Dot-blot hybridization genotyped cervical HPV amplified with MY09/MY11 PCR. This clonotype originated in a woman aged 18-70 years with a cervical HPV16 infection that either progressed to CIN3+ or cleared (not recorded which). Sequenced input: blood buffy coat.

CDR3 DNA, as far as it was read: TGTGCCAGCAGCCCGTATACGGACAGCTACTACCGAAAATCCTATGGC. Protein sequence: CASSPYTDSYYRKSYG. The CDR3, in full, reads CASSPYTDSYYRKSYGYTF. The chain links TRBV14 to TRBJ1-2; D perhaps matches TRBD1 (6 bases). The observed sequence ends 3 residues before the CDR3 terminus, with the missing tail filled in from the germline J gene. Trimming pared 4 bases from V and 4 bases from J, leaving 28 bases between. This CDR3 has 19 residues. Germline CDR1 and CDR2: SGHDN and FVKESK.